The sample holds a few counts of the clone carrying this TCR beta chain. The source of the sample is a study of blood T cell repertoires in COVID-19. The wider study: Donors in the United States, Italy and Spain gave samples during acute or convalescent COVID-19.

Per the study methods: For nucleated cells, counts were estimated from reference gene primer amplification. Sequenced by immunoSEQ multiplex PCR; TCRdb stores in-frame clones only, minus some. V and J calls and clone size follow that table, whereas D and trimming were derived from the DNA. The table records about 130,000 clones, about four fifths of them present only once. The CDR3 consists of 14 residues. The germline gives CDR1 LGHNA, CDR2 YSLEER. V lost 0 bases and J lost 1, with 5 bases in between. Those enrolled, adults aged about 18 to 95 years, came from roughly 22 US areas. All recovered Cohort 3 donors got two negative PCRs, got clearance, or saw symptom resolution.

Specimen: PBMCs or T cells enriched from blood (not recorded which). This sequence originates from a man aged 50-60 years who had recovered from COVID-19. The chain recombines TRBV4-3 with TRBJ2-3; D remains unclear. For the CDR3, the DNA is TGCGCCAGCAGCCAAGATATAGGCACAGATACGCAGTATTTT. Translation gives CASSQDIGTDTQYF.